The 6 T cell receptor beta chains below come from one sample, sequenced in a study of post-analysis software for immune sequencing data. The antigens for these receptors are not known. Study findings and constraints: Five or six TRBV segments, TRBV5-6, TRBV5-1 and TRBV20-1 among them, were found more frequent in patients than controls.

The library was made from cDNA and included unique molecular identifiers. TCRdb passed the PCR reads through MiXCR, listing each CDR3 protein once. The data show around 710,000 distinct CDR3 sequences, with about 43% seen just once and 4.9% held by the top ten. What was sequenced was blood. The receptors were sampled from a girl between 10 and 17 years old with multiple sclerosis.

The chain recombines TRBV30 with TRBJ1-1; TRBD1 is a possible D gene (6 bases). The length of the CDR3 is 12 residues. In germline, CDR1 is GTSNPN, CDR2 SVGIG (reference sequence). With 8 bases removed from V and 1 base from J, the gap between germline ends came to 11 bases. CDR3 coding DNA: TGTGCCATTAGACAGGCGAACACTGAAGCTTTCTTT. The encoded protein is CAIRQANTEAFF.

The J gene is TRBJ1-2, the V gene TRBV12-3 or TRBV12-4; D gene ambiguous. The CDR3 consists of 15 residues. Deletions cut 0 bases from V and 1 base from J, with 9 bases between. CDR3: CASSLAPERNYGYTF. Here the CDR3 DNA reads TGTGCCAGCAGTTTAGCCCCCGAGCGTAACTATGGCTACACCTTC.

The V call is TRBV20-1, the J call TRBJ2-1, with TRBD2 identical over 10 bases. Germline CDR1 reads DFQATT; CDR2 reads SNEGSKA (reference sequence). This CDR3 is built from 14 residues. This chain's CDR3 is CSPQGLAGEYEQFF. The DNA for the CDR3 is TGCAGCCCCCAAGGGCTAGCGGGAGAGTATGAGCAGTTCTTC.

This clonotype was observed a few times. This chain joins TRBV20-1 and TRBJ1-4; 7 bases line up with TRBD1. Trimming removed 4 bases from V and 2 bases from J; junction bases left unmatched: 4. Germline CDR1 DFQATT, CDR2 SNEGSKA (reference sequence). This CDR3 region has 14 residues. The CDR3 here is CSATYRGTNEKLFF. As DNA, the CDR3 is TGCAGTGCTACTTACAGGGGTACTAATGAAAAACTGTTTTTT.

The chain couples TRBV7-3 to TRBJ1-1, with TRBD1 as a possible D gene (5 bases). The CDR3 length is 14 residues. V gave up 1 base and J gave up 3 bases, with 9 bases separating them. In germline, CDR1 is SGHTA, CDR2 FQGTGA. DNA for the CDR3: TGTGCCAGCAGCTTAATGGGGCGGGACACTGAAGCTTTCTTT. This encodes CASSLMGRDTEAFF.

The V and J genes are TRBV2 and TRBJ2-7; TRBD1 matches 7 bases. This CDR3 is 16 amino acids long. The V gene's germline CDR1 is SNHLY and CDR2 FYNNEI. After removal of 1 base from V and 0 bases from J, the junction contained 6 bases not matched to a gene. The chain's CDR3 is CASSEEGAPSSYEQYF. In DNA, the CDR3 is TGTGCCAGCAGTGAAGAGGGGGCCCCAAGCTCCTACGAGCAGTACTTC.